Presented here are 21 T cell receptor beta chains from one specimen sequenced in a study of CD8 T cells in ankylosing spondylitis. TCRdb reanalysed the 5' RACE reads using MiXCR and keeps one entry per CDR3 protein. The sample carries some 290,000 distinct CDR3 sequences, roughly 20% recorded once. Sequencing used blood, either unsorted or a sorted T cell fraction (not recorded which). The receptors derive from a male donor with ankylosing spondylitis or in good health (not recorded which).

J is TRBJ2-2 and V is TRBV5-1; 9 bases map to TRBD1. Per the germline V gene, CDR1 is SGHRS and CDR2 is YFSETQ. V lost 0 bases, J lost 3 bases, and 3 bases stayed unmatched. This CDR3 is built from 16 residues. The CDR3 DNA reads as TGCGCCAGCAGCTTGGAACAGGGGGCGTACACCGGGGAGCTGTTTTTT. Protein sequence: CASSLEQGAYTGELFF.

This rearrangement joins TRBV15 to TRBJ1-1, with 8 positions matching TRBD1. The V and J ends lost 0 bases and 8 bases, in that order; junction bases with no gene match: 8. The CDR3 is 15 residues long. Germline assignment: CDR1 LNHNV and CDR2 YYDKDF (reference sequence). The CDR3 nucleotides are TGTGCCACCAGCAGAGAACAGGGGGTTTCCCGGGAAGCTTTCTTT. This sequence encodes CATSREQGVSREAFF. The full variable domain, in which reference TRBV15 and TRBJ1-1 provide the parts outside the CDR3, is DAMVIQNPRYQVTQFGKPVTLSCSQTLNHNVMYWYQQKSSQAPKLLFHYYDKDFNNEADTPDNFQSRRPNTSFCFLDIRSPGLGDTAMYLCATSREQGVSREAFFGQGTRLTVV.

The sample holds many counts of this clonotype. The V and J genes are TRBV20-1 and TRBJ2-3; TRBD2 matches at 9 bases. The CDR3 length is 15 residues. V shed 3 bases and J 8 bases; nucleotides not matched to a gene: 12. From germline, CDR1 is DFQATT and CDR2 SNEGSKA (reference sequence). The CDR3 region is CSASPSGAGRSTQYF. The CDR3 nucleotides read TGCAGTGCTAGTCCTAGCGGGGCCGGCCGGAGTACGCAGTATTTT.

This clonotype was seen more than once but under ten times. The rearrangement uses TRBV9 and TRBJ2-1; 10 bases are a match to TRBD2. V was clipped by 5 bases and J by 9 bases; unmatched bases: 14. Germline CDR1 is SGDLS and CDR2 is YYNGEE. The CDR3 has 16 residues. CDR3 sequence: CASRATLAGVLREQFF. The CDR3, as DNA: TGTGCCAGCAGAGCGACTCTAGCGGGGGTTTTACGTGAGCAGTTCTTC.

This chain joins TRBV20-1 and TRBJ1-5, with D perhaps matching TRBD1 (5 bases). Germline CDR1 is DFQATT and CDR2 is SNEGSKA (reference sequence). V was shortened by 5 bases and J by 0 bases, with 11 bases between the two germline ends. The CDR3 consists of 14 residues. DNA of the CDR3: TGCAGTGCTGGGACGGTATTTAGCAATCAGCCCCAGCATTTT. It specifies CSAGTVFSNQPQHF.

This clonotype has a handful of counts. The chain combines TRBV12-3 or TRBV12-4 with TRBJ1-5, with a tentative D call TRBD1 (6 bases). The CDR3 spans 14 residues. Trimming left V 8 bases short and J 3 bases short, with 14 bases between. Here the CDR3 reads CASSSTGTNQPQHF. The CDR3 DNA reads TGTGCCAGCTCTTCAACAGGGACCAATCAGCCCCAGCATTTT.

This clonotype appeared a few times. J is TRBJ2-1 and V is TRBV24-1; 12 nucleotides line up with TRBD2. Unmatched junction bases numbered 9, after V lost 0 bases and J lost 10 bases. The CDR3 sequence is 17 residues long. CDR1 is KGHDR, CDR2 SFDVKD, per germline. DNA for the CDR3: TGTGCCACCAGTGATTTGCCCACTAGCGGGGGGCTTTACGAGCAGTTCTTC. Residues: CATSDLPTSGGLYEQFF.

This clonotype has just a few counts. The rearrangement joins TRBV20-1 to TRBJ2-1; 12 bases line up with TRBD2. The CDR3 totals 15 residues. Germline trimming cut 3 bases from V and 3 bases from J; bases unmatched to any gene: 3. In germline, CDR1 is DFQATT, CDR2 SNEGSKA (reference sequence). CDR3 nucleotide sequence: TGCAGTGCTAGTCAACTAGCGGGGGGCTACAATGAGCAGTTCTTC. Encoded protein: CSASQLAGGYNEQFF.

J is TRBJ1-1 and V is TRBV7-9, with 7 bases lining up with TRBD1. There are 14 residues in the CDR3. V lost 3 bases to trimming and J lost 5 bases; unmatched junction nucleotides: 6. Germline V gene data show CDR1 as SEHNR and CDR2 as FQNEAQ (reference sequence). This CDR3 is CASSFPGGLTEAFF. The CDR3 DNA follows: TGTGCCAGCAGCTTTCCAGGGGGGTTGACTGAAGCTTTCTTT. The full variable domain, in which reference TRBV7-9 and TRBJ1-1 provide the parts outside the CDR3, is DTGVSQNPRHKITKRGQNVTFRCDPISEHNRLYWYRQTLGQGPEFLTYFQNEAQLEKSRLLSDRFSAERPKGSFSTLEIQRTEQGDSAMYLCASSFPGGLTEAFFGQGTRLTVV.

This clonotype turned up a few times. In DNA, the CDR3 is TGTGCCACCAGCAGAGATCAGGGACTAGCGATCCATGAGCAGTTCTTC. The encoded protein is CATSRDQGLAIHEQFF. This chain connects TRBV15 to TRBJ2-1; 10 bases line up with TRBD2. V was pared by 0 bases and J by 8 bases, with 7 bases of the junction left unmatched. CDR3 length: 16 residues. Germline CDR1 LNHNV, CDR2 YYDKDF (reference sequence).

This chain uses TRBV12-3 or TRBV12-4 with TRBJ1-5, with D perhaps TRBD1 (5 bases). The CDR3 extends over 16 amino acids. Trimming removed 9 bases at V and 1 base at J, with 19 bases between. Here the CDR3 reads CASSGAAVGSNQPQHF. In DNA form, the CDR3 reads TGTGCCAGTAGCGGGGCGGCGGTTGGGAGCAATCAGCCCCAGCATTTT.

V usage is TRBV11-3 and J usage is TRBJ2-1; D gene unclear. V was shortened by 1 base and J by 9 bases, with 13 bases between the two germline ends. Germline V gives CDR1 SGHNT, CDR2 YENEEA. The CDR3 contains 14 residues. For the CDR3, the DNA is TGTGCCAGCAGCTTAGGTGGTAGCCACAGTGAGCAGTTCTTC. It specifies CASSLGGSHSEQFF.

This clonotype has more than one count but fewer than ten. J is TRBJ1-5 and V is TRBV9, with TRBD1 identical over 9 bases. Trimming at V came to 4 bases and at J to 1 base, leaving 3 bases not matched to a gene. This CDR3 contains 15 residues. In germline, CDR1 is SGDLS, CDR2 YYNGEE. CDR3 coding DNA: TGTGCCAGCAGCACCGGGACAGGGAGCAATCAGCCCCAGCATTTT. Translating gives CASSTGTGSNQPQHF.

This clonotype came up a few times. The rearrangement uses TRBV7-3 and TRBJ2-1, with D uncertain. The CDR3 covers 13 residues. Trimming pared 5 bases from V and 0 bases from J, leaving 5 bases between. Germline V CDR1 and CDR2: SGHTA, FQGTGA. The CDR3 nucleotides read TGTGCCAGCAGCGGAGACTCCTACAATGAGCAGTTCTTC. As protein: CASSGDSYNEQFF.

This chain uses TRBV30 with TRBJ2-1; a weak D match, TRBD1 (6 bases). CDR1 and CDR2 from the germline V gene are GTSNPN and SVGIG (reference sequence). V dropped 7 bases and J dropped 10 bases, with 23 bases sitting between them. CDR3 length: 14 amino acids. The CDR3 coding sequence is TGTGCCTCGAGAACAGGGCCATCTTTGACCGAGCAGTTCTTC. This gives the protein CASRTGPSLTEQFF.

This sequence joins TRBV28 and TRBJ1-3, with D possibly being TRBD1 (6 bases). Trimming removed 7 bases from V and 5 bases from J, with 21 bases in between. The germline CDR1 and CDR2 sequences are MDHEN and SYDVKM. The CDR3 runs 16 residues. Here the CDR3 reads CASTTGGGVSRNTIYF. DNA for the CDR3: TGTGCCAGCACGACCGGCGGGGGCGTTTCGAGAAACACCATATATTTT.

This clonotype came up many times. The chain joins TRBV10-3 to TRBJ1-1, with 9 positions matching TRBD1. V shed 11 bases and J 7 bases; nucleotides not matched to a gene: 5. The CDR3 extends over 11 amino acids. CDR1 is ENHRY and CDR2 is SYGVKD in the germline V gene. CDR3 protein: CASKGQGEAFF. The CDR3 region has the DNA TGTGCCTCAAAGGGACAGGGTGAAGCTTTCTTT.

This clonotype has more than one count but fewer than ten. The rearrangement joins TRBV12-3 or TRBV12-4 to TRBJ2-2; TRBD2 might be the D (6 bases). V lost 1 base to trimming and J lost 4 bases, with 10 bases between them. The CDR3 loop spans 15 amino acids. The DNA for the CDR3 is TGTGCCAGCAGTTTAGGAGGAGGGGCCACCGGGGAGCTGTTTTTT. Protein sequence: CASSLGGGATGELFF.

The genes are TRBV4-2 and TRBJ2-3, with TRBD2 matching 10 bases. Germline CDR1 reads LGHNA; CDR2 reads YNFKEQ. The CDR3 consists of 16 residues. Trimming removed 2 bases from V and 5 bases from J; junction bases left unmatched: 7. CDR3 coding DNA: TGTGCCAGCAGCCAACCGCTAGCGGGAGCGGTAGATACGCAGTATTTT. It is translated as CASSQPLAGAVDTQYF.

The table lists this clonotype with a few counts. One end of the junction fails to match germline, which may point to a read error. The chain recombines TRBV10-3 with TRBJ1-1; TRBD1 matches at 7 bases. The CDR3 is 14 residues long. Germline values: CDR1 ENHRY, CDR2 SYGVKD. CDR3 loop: CVISGGQMNTEAFF. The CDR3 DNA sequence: TGTGTCATCAGTGGGGGACAGATGAACACTGAAGCTTTCTTT.

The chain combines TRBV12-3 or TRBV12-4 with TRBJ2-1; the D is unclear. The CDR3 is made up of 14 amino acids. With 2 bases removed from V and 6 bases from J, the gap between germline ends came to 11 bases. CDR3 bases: TGTGCCAGCAGTTTATCGGCTAGGGCCAATGAGCAGTTCTTC. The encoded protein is CASSLSARANEQFF.